This is a list of T cell receptor beta chains from one sample in a study of blood T cell repertoires in COVID-19. Libraries were prepared by immunoSEQ multiplex PCR; TCRdb keeps only in-frame clonotypes and omits some of them. The profile shows some 220,000 clones, 82% of them singletons. The sequenced sample consisted of peripheral blood. The receptor set was obtained from a woman in her sixties or seventies with COVID-19, enrolled during active disease. Each CDR3 is given with its conserved first and last residue. Each record gives: CDR3 length, V gene, D gene, J gene, clone size, CDR3 protein, CDR3 DNA. D genes are given only for firm matches. Clone size, where shown, is once, few, many, or a class for clones that have expanded.

cdr3_length: 15
v_call: TRBV4-3
d_call: TRBD1
j_call: TRBJ2-6
clone_size: .
cdr3_aa: CASSRTGSGANVLTF
cdr3_nt: TGCGCCAGCAGCCGGACAGGGTCTGGGGCCAACGTCCTGACTTTC

cdr3_length: 17
v_call: TRBV14
d_call: .
j_call: TRBJ1-3
clone_size: .
cdr3_aa: CASSQGFWSGSGNTIYF
cdr3_nt: TGTGCCAGCAGCCAAGGATTTTGGAGCGGCTCTGGAAACACCATATATTTT

cdr3_length: 14
v_call: TRBV18
d_call: .
j_call: TRBJ2-7
clone_size: .
cdr3_aa: CASSPATGSYEQYF
cdr3_nt: TGTGCCAGCTCACCGGCGACAGGCTCCTACGAGCAGTACTTC

cdr3_length: 15
v_call: TRBV6-2/TRBV6-3
d_call: TRBD1
j_call: TRBJ2-7
clone_size: .
cdr3_aa: CASSLEGQGTYEQYF
cdr3_nt: TGTGCCAGCAGCCTTGAGGGACAGGGGACCTACGAGCAGTACTTC

cdr3_length: 17
v_call: TRBV10-2
d_call: TRBD2
j_call: TRBJ2-4
clone_size: .
cdr3_aa: CASSEGEREIKRDIQYF
cdr3_nt: TGCGCCAGCAGTGAAGGGGAGCGGGAGATAAAGAGGGACATTCAGTACTTC

cdr3_length: 17
v_call: TRBV5-6
d_call: .
j_call: TRBJ1-3
clone_size: .
cdr3_aa: CASSPVSQGFLGNTIYF
cdr3_nt: TGTGCCAGCAGCCCGGTTTCGCAGGGGTTCCTCGGAAACACCATATATTTT

cdr3_length: 14
v_call: TRBV27
d_call: .
j_call: TRBJ1-5
clone_size: .
cdr3_aa: CASSPLDRNQPQHF
cdr3_nt: TGTGCCAGCAGTCCCCTCGACAGGAATCAGCCCCAGCATTTT

cdr3_length: 13
v_call: TRBV29-1
d_call: TRBD2
j_call: TRBJ2-7
clone_size: .
cdr3_aa: CSVGRGSPYEQYF
cdr3_nt: TGCAGCGTGGGCCGCGGGAGTCCCTACGAGCAGTACTTC

cdr3_length: 14
v_call: TRBV2
d_call: TRBD1
j_call: TRBJ2-3
clone_size: .
cdr3_aa: CASKPGTAVNTQYF
cdr3_nt: TGTGCCAGCAAACCCGGGACAGCCGTTAATACGCAGTATTTT

cdr3_length: 18
v_call: TRBV3-1/TRBV3-2
d_call: TRBD2
j_call: TRBJ2-5
clone_size: .
cdr3_aa: CASSQGRLAGGRRETQYF
cdr3_nt: TGTGCCAGCAGCCAAGGGCGCCTAGCGGGAGGCCGGAGAGAGACCCAGTACTTC

cdr3_length: 14
v_call: TRBV6-2/TRBV6-3
d_call: .
j_call: TRBJ2-7
clone_size: .
cdr3_aa: CASSSRRIEREQYF
cdr3_nt: TGTGCCAGCAGTAGCCGCCGTATAGAGCGCGAGCAGTACTTC

cdr3_length: 15
v_call: TRBV9
d_call: .
j_call: TRBJ2-2
clone_size: .
cdr3_aa: CASSVGIGGTGELFF
cdr3_nt: TGTGCCAGCAGCGTAGGGATAGGGGGCACCGGGGAGCTGTTTTTT

cdr3_length: 16
v_call: TRBV28
d_call: TRBD1
j_call: TRBJ2-7
clone_size: .
cdr3_aa: CASSLPGQGAPYEQYF
cdr3_nt: TGTGCCAGCAGTCTTCCGGGACAGGGGGCCCCCTACGAGCAGTACTTC

cdr3_length: 15
v_call: TRBV18
d_call: .
j_call: TRBJ1-3
clone_size: .
cdr3_aa: CASSGRQLSGNTIYF
cdr3_nt: TGTGCCAGCTCAGGGCGACAGCTCTCTGGAAACACCATATATTTT

cdr3_length: 15
v_call: TRBV2
d_call: .
j_call: TRBJ1-5
clone_size: .
cdr3_aa: CASSEASLGTMTQHF
cdr3_nt: TGTGCCAGCAGTGAAGCTTCCCTAGGGACTATGACCCAGCATTTT

cdr3_length: 13
v_call: TRBV19
d_call: .
j_call: TRBJ2-7
clone_size: .
cdr3_aa: CASSRTARGEQYF
cdr3_nt: TGTGCCAGTAGTAGGACCGCTAGGGGAGAGCAGTACTTC

cdr3_length: 13
v_call: TRBV6-2/TRBV6-3
d_call: .
j_call: TRBJ1-4
clone_size: once
cdr3_aa: CASSYVAVEKLFF
cdr3_nt: TGTGCCAGCAGTTACGTCGCGGTAGAAAAACTGTTTTTT

cdr3_length: 14
v_call: TRBV21-1
d_call: .
j_call: TRBJ2-3
clone_size: once
cdr3_aa: CASSKVSGMDTQYF
cdr3_nt: TGTGCCAGCAGCAAAGTTAGCGGGATGGATACGCAGTATTTT

cdr3_length: 13
v_call: TRBV2
d_call: TRBD1
j_call: TRBJ1-1
clone_size: .
cdr3_aa: CASRGQGNTEAFF
cdr3_nt: TGTGCCAGCAGGGGACAGGGGAACACTGAAGCTTTCTTT

cdr3_length: 16
v_call: TRBV20-1
d_call: .
j_call: TRBJ1-6
clone_size: .
cdr3_aa: CSASNTGSSYNSPLHF
cdr3_nt: TGCAGTGCTAGTAACACAGGAAGCTCCTATAATTCACCCCTCCACTTT

cdr3_length: 16
v_call: TRBV3-1/TRBV3-2
d_call: .
j_call: TRBJ2-1
clone_size: .
cdr3_aa: CASSQDLVGPYNEQFF
cdr3_nt: TGTGCCAGCAGCCAAGATCTAGTGGGTCCCTACAATGAGCAGTTCTTC

cdr3_length: 16
v_call: TRBV30
d_call: TRBD2
j_call: TRBJ2-2
clone_size: .
cdr3_aa: CAWVRSGTSFTGELFF
cdr3_nt: TGTGCCTGGGTCCGATCGGGGACTAGTTTTACCGGGGAGCTGTTTTTT

cdr3_length: 14
v_call: TRBV5-1
d_call: .
j_call: TRBJ2-7
clone_size: .
cdr3_aa: CASSLESLFYEQYF
cdr3_nt: TGCGCCAGCAGCTTGGAGAGTCTGTTCTACGAGCAGTACTTC

cdr3_length: 13
v_call: TRBV27
d_call: .
j_call: TRBJ1-5
clone_size: once
cdr3_aa: CASSPTHNQPQHF
cdr3_nt: TGTGCCAGCAGTCCGACACACAATCAGCCCCAGCATTTT

cdr3_length: 15
v_call: TRBV28
d_call: .
j_call: TRBJ2-7
clone_size: .
cdr3_aa: CASSSGQFITYEQYF
cdr3_nt: TGTGCCAGCAGTTCCGGACAGTTCATTACCTACGAGCAGTACTTC

cdr3_length: 15
v_call: TRBV5-1
d_call: TRBD1
j_call: TRBJ2-1
clone_size: .
cdr3_aa: CASSLIQGSYNEQFF
cdr3_nt: TGCGCCAGCAGCTTGATACAGGGGTCCTACAATGAGCAGTTCTTC

cdr3_length: 14
v_call: TRBV30
d_call: TRBD1
j_call: TRBJ1-5
clone_size: .
cdr3_aa: CAWGGTGPNQPQHF
cdr3_nt: TGTGCCTGGGGTGGGACAGGTCCCAATCAGCCCCAGCATTTT

cdr3_length: 16
v_call: TRBV13
d_call: TRBD1
j_call: TRBJ1-3
clone_size: .
cdr3_aa: CASSLGQGAKGNTIYF
cdr3_nt: TGTGCCAGCAGCTTAGGGCAGGGGGCGAAAGGAAACACCATATATTTT

cdr3_length: 15
v_call: TRBV28
d_call: TRBD1
j_call: TRBJ1-2
clone_size: .
cdr3_aa: CASSSQQGAGKDYTF
cdr3_nt: TGTGCCAGCAGTTCGCAACAGGGGGCTGGGAAGGACTACACCTTC

cdr3_length: 17
v_call: TRBV15
d_call: TRBD2
j_call: TRBJ2-5
clone_size: .
cdr3_aa: CATSPRGGLADQETQYF
cdr3_nt: TGTGCCACCAGCCCCCGCGGAGGACTAGCGGACCAAGAGACCCAGTACTTC

cdr3_length: 11
v_call: TRBV2
d_call: .
j_call: TRBJ2-7
clone_size: once
cdr3_aa: CASSGFEEQYF
cdr3_nt: TGTGCCAGCAGTGGTTTCGAGGAGCAGTACTTC

cdr3_length: 13
v_call: TRBV19
d_call: .
j_call: TRBJ1-5
clone_size: once
cdr3_aa: CASSHDSYQPQHF
cdr3_nt: TGTGCCAGTAGTCATGACAGTTATCAGCCCCAGCATTTT

cdr3_length: 15
v_call: TRBV19
d_call: TRBD1
j_call: TRBJ2-2
clone_size: .
cdr3_aa: CASSITGGVTGELFF
cdr3_nt: TGTGCCAGTAGTATTACAGGGGGTGTCACCGGGGAGCTGTTTTTT

cdr3_length: 14
v_call: TRBV6-6
d_call: .
j_call: TRBJ1-2
clone_size: .
cdr3_aa: CASSLTEQNYGYTF
cdr3_nt: TGTGCCAGCAGTTTAACGGAACAGAACTATGGCTACACCTTC

cdr3_length: 15
v_call: TRBV6-1
d_call: .
j_call: TRBJ1-5
clone_size: .
cdr3_aa: CASSERQAGGQPQHF
cdr3_nt: TGTGCCAGCAGTGAACGGCAGGCCGGTGGGCAGCCCCAGCATTTT

cdr3_length: 12
v_call: TRBV29-1
d_call: .
j_call: TRBJ1-2
clone_size: once
cdr3_aa: CSVGSFNYGYTF
cdr3_nt: TGCAGCGTTGGGAGTTTTAACTATGGCTACACCTTC

cdr3_length: 13
v_call: TRBV18
d_call: TRBD1
j_call: TRBJ1-2
clone_size: once
cdr3_aa: CASSPEQGSGYTF
cdr3_nt: TGTGCCAGCTCACCGGAACAGGGGTCTGGCTACACCTTC

cdr3_length: 12
v_call: TRBV3-1/TRBV3-2
d_call: .
j_call: TRBJ2-3
clone_size: .
cdr3_aa: CASSQDSYTQYF
cdr3_nt: TGTGCCAGCAGCCAAGATTCATATACGCAGTATTTT

cdr3_length: 17
v_call: TRBV7-2
d_call: TRBD1
j_call: TRBJ2-7
clone_size: .
cdr3_aa: CASSLVPPGQGSYEQYF
cdr3_nt: TGTGCCAGCAGCTTAGTCCCGCCAGGACAGGGCTCCTACGAGCAGTACTTC

cdr3_length: 14
v_call: TRBV3-1/TRBV3-2
d_call: .
j_call: TRBJ1-1
clone_size: .
cdr3_aa: CASANQWSNTEAFF
cdr3_nt: TGTGCCAGCGCTAACCAATGGTCGAACACTGAAGCTTTCTTT

cdr3_length: 14
v_call: TRBV14
d_call: .
j_call: TRBJ1-3
clone_size: .
cdr3_aa: CASSRTSSGNTIYF
cdr3_nt: TGTGCCAGCAGCCGGACAAGCTCTGGAAACACCATATATTTT

cdr3_length: 14
v_call: TRBV24-1
d_call: TRBD1
j_call: TRBJ1-2
clone_size: .
cdr3_aa: CATSDSGTAIGYTF
cdr3_nt: TGTGCCACCAGTGATTCCGGGACAGCTATTGGCTACACCTTC

cdr3_length: 19
v_call: TRBV7-8
d_call: TRBD2
j_call: TRBJ2-7
clone_size: .
cdr3_aa: CASTSTQARAGVRVYEQYF
cdr3_nt: TGTGCCAGCACCTCTACTCAAGCTCGGGCGGGGGTTCGAGTTTACGAGCAGTACTTC

cdr3_length: 16
v_call: TRBV6-4
d_call: .
j_call: TRBJ1-3
clone_size: few
cdr3_aa: CASSDGRQNSGNTIYF
cdr3_nt: TGTGCCAGCAGTGACGGAAGACAGAACTCTGGAAACACCATATATTTT

cdr3_length: 13
v_call: TRBV28
d_call: .
j_call: TRBJ1-3
clone_size: few
cdr3_aa: CASGGLSGNTIYF
cdr3_nt: TGTGCCAGTGGAGGCCTCTCTGGAAACACCATATATTTT

cdr3_length: 16
v_call: TRBV6-2/TRBV6-3
d_call: TRBD2
j_call: TRBJ2-3
clone_size: .
cdr3_aa: CASSYHTSAGFDTQYF
cdr3_nt: TGTGCCAGCAGTTACCACACTAGCGCTGGGTTCGATACGCAGTATTTT

cdr3_length: 14
v_call: TRBV24-1
d_call: TRBD1
j_call: TRBJ1-5
clone_size: .
cdr3_aa: CATSAPGGDQPQHF
cdr3_nt: TGTGCCACCAGTGCCCCAGGGGGAGATCAGCCCCAGCATTTT

cdr3_length: 16
v_call: TRBV19
d_call: .
j_call: TRBJ2-2
clone_size: .
cdr3_aa: CASTPRRLPGTGELFF
cdr3_nt: TGTGCCAGTACCCCTAGGCGTCTCCCGGGCACCGGGGAGCTGTTTTTT

cdr3_length: 14
v_call: TRBV5-6
d_call: .
j_call: TRBJ1-4
clone_size: .
cdr3_aa: CASSLGGRSEKLFF
cdr3_nt: TGTGCCAGCAGCTTGGGGGGGAGGAGCGAAAAACTGTTTTTT

cdr3_length: 14
v_call: TRBV5-1
d_call: TRBD1
j_call: TRBJ2-7
clone_size: .
cdr3_aa: CASSSQGFEYEQYF
cdr3_nt: TGCGCCAGCAGCTCACAGGGGTTTGAGTACGAGCAGTACTTC